This T cell receptor (beta chain) was captured by sequencing in a study of shared clonotypes between healthy human individuals. Study overall: Three CD4 naive, three CD4 memory, two CD8 naive and one CD8 memory plate were used per donor.

On this clone itself: Its antigen is unidentified.

Study-wide results and limits: With a few donors compared, approximately 5.5% of naive CD4 clonotypes were shared.

The CDR3 sequence is 14 residues long. Trimming left V 6 bases short and J 5 bases short, with 14 bases between. CDR1 KGHSH and CDR2 LQKENI come from the germline V gene. Method: immunoSEQ multiplex PCR; TCRdb's copy keeps in-frame clones and lacks some. This table has approximately 1.4 million clones, 95% to 99% appearing once. The chain combines TRBV18 with TRBJ2-1; perhaps TRBD2 as D (5 bases). This receptor was identified in a man aged 25 to 40 in good health. Sequencing was done on a sample of naive CD4+ T cells sorted from blood. As for subset: CD45RA+ positively selected. The CDR3 coding sequence is TGTGCCAGCTCCCGCATTGCAGCGGACAATGAGCAGTTCTTC. It specifies CASSRIAADNEQFF. Full variable domain (rest looked up from reference TRBV18 and TRBJ2-1): NAGVMQNPRHLVRRRGQEARLRCSPMKGHSHVYWYRQLPEEGLKFMVYLQKENIIDESGMPKERFSAEFPKEGPSILRIQQVVRGDSAAYFCASSRIAADNEQFFGPGTRLTVL.